This is a list of T cell receptor beta chains from one sample in a study of OX40 agonist ivuxolimab in advanced cancers. Sequenced by immunoSEQ multiplex PCR; TCRdb stores in-frame clones only, minus some. The sample shows some 70,000 clones, just over 85% of them seen only once. The sample here was CD4+ or CD8+ T cells sorted from blood, taken in a trial of the OX40 agonist ivuxolimab. The receptors here all came from an adult with an advanced solid tumor such as melanoma, head and neck, liver or kidney cancer. The CDR3 runs from the conserved cysteine through the conserved F or W. Fields, in order: J gene, V gene, clone size, D gene, CDR3 length, CDR3 DNA, CDR3 protein. D genes are given only for firm matches. Only part of the rows carry a size: once, few, many, or a class if the clone is expanded.

J: TRBJ1-3
V: TRBV4-3
size: -
D: -
length: 13
DNA: TGCGCCAGCAGCCGAGGGAGTTTGGGCACCATATATTTT
CDR3: CASSRGSLGTIYF

J: TRBJ1-2
V: TRBV6-5
size: many
D: -
length: 16
DNA: TGTGCCAGCAGTTACTCTGGGCAGCTAGCTAACTATGGCTACACCTTC
CDR3: CASSYSGQLANYGYTF

J: TRBJ1-2
V: TRBV5-1
size: -
D: TRBD1
length: 15
DNA: TGCGCCAGCAGATCTAACGTCGGACAGGGGAATGGCTACACCTTC
CDR3: CASRSNVGQGNGYTF

J: TRBJ1-2
V: TRBV9
size: -
D: -
length: 16
DNA: TGTGCCAGCAGCGTAGGTTCGACAGCAGGTTCCTATGGCTACACCTTC
CDR3: CASSVGSTAGSYGYTF

J: TRBJ1-1
V: TRBV2
size: -
D: TRBD1
length: 16
DNA: TGTGCCAGCAGTGAGCAATCCGGACAGGGGTTGGCTGAAGCTTTCTTT
CDR3: CASSEQSGQGLAEAFF

J: TRBJ2-5
V: TRBV28
size: few
D: TRBD1
length: 15
DNA: TGTGCCAGCAGTTCAGCAGGGGGCGCCATATGGGCCCAGTACTTC
CDR3: CASSSAGGAIWAQYF

J: TRBJ2-2
V: TRBV5-4
size: -
D: -
length: 15
DNA: TGTGCCAGCAGCCCCCTCGGCGGCAACACCGGGGAGCTGTTTTTT
CDR3: CASSPLGGNTGELFF

J: TRBJ1-2
V: TRBV7-8
size: -
D: -
length: 18
DNA: TGTGCCAGCAGCTTAGTTGGGTCACAGCGAACGTTCGCTTATGGCTACACCTTC
CDR3: CASSLVGSQRTFAYGYTF

J: TRBJ2-7
V: TRBV12-5
size: -
D: -
length: 14
DNA: TGTGCTAGTGGTCACAGGAGCCTCTCCTACGAGCAGTACTTC
CDR3: CASGHRSLSYEQYF

J: TRBJ1-5
V: TRBV19
size: -
D: -
length: 15
DNA: TGTGCCAGTAGTATAGAATCCCTAGGCGGTCAGCCCCAGCATTTT
CDR3: CASSIESLGGQPQHF

J: TRBJ1-2
V: TRBV6-5
size: -
D: -
length: 13
DNA: TGTGCCAGCAGAGCCGGACAAGCCCATGGCTACACCTTC
CDR3: CASRAGQAHGYTF

J: TRBJ2-7
V: TRBV5-1
size: -
D: -
length: 15
DNA: TGCGCCAGCAGGTGGACCGGGACACCTTCCTACGAGCAGTACTTC
CDR3: CASRWTGTPSYEQYF

J: TRBJ2-5
V: TRBV6-1
size: few
D: TRBD2
length: 15
DNA: TGTGCCAGCCGGGGGACTAGCGGTTTACAAGAGACCCAGTACTTC
CDR3: CASRGTSGLQETQYF

J: TRBJ2-3
V: TRBV6-5
size: -
D: TRBD1
length: 14
DNA: TGTGCCAGCAGACGGACAGGGGGTGGGGATACGCAGTATTTT
CDR3: CASRRTGGGDTQYF

J: TRBJ1-5
V: TRBV19
size: few
D: -
length: 13
DNA: TGTGCCAGTAACAAAGCTGCTAATAAGCCCCAGCATTTT
CDR3: CASNKAANKPQHF

J: TRBJ2-7
V: TRBV28
size: -
D: TRBD1
length: 12
DNA: TGTGCCAGCGCCCGGGACAGTCGCGAGCAGTACTTC
CDR3: CASARDSREQYF

J: TRBJ2-7
V: TRBV18
size: -
D: TRBD1
length: 14
DNA: TGTGCCAGCTCACCTGGACAGGGGGCCTACGAGCAGTACTTC
CDR3: CASSPGQGAYEQYF